This is a list of T cell receptor beta chains from one sample in a study of early T cells in non-severe SARS-CoV-2 infection. MiXCR, applied by TCRdb to the 5' RACE reads, yields one record per CDR3 protein. The sample records 55,000 to 70,000 distinct CDR3 sequences, approximately 11% being singletons. The sequenced sample was whole blood. The source of these receptors is an adult who was a healthcare worker with PCR-confirmed SARS-CoV-2 infection or an uninfected control (not recorded which). Both conserved end residues are part of each CDR3.

>TRBJ2-7|TRBV3-1
CASGGQGYYEQYF
>TRBJ1-3|TRBV18
CASSHEGSGNTIYF
>TRBJ2-7|TRBV20-1
CSARWGLAGGAYEQYF
>TRBJ2-5|TRBV14
CASSQAAGARETQYF
>TRBJ2-3|TRBV7-8
CASITGVPGGADTQYF
>TRBJ1-4|TRBV9
CASSVGDSTNEKLFF
>TRBJ1-1|TRBV12-3/TRBV12-4
CASSLAGTGVRAFF
>TRBJ2-5|TRBV9
CASSPGDWEMTQYF
>TRBJ1-5|TRBV4-1
CASSQDRRSPQHF
>TRBJ2-3|TRBV28
CASLPGQGVTDTQYF
>TRBJ2-4|TRBV21-1
CASSRVCGLAKNIQYF
>TRBJ2-3|TRBV30
CARSARATDTQYF
>TRBJ2-7|TRBV6-6
CASNGIGGRQLGPRTYEQYF
>TRBJ2-7|TRBV7-2
CASSRLAGSSYEQYF
>TRBJ2-1|TRBV11-2
CASSPGGNNEQFF
>TRBJ2-5|TRBV29-1
CSVLSGNRETQYF
>TRBJ2-5|TRBV28
CASTGQSLRQVGWAQYF
>TRBJ2-1|TRBV20-1
CSASPRLAGMDEQFF
>TRBJ2-7|TRBV7-9
CASTLLSAGGEQYF
>TRBJ2-7|TRBV11-2
CASSHHATGLAKYEQYF
>TRBJ2-3|TRBV27
CASSLTGISTDTQYF
>TRBJ2-3|TRBV6-6
CASSYSSGISSTDTQYF
>TRBJ2-7|TRBV20-1
CSARRVATNEQYF
>TRBJ2-5|TRBV24-1
CATSDNIRDNQETQYF
>TRBJ2-1|TRBV2
CASRDPDIYNEQFF
>TRBJ2-1|TRBV28
CASSPLGEQFF
>TRBJ2-7|TRBV4-1
CASSQDLHYYEQYF
>TRBJ1-5|TRBV27
CASSPLYSNQPQHF
>TRBJ2-3|TRBV15
CATSTGQGADTQYF
>TRBJ2-5|TRBV10-1
CASSEQRDRETQYF
>TRBJ1-6|TRBV11-2
CASRGGRPTGPLHF
>TRBJ2-7|TRBV7-9
CASGHTSSYEQYF
>TRBJ2-3|TRBV11-3
CASSRSETAGDTQYF
>TRBJ2-7|TRBV13
CASSIGTFNEQYF
>TRBJ2-7|TRBV4-1
CASSQPGQGYEQYF
>TRBJ1-1|TRBV10-1
CASSALAGTEAFF
>TRBJ2-1|TRBV11-2
CASRMKWDEQFF
>TRBJ1-1|TRBV10-2
CASGQRMNTEAFF
>TRBJ2-1|TRBV7-2
CASSLVGNEQFF
>TRBJ1-6|TRBV5-1
CASSFLGQGNSPLHF
>TRBJ2-1|TRBV7-7
CASSASGGRGTEQFF
>TRBJ2-7|TRBV7-9
CASSSGTSGYEQYF
>TRBJ2-1|TRBV20-1
CSASGGDWQERFF
>TRBJ2-1|TRBV4-2
CASSQDPFGSSYNEQFF
>TRBJ2-1|TRBV7-9
CASSLPLLAGGSHEQFF
>TRBJ1-4|TRBV7-9
CASSSPGVLNEKLFF
>TRBJ2-1|TRBV20-1
CSALRLHNEQFF
>TRBJ2-1|TRBV19
CASSGGRVRYTEQFF